This TCR beta chain comes out of a study of T cell responses to AZD1222 COVID-19 vaccine. Across the whole study: Doses given second, at about 4 or about 12 weeks, were pooled.

The length of the CDR3 is 11 residues. The V gene lost 3 bases and the J gene lost 12 bases, with 11 bases spanning the gap. This clone has only one observation. Profiled with immunoSEQ multiplex PCR; TCRdb holds only in-frame clones, not every one. The table includes approximately 140,000 clones, 75% to 95% detected once. Sequences were derived from peripheral blood, sampled on day 0 of AZD1222 vaccination. This TCR came from an adult in good health. The chain joins TRBV12-3 or TRBV12-4 to TRBJ1-2, with D perhaps TRBD1 (5 bases). The CDR3 is CASSFQGGDTF. The CDR3 bases are TGTGCCAGCAGTTTCCAGGGAGGCGACACCTTC.